This T cell receptor (beta chain) was captured by sequencing in a study of shared clonotypes between healthy human individuals. Germline V CDR1 and CDR2: MNHNS, SASEGT. Deletions cut 8 bases from V and 3 bases from J, with 16 bases between. The length of the CDR3 is 15 residues. Findings of the study overall: Estimated richness was generally greater in naive than memory subsets. A handful of donors showed sharing of approximately 5% of naive CD4 clonotypes. Rarefaction exposed incomplete sorted-subset sequencing despite large depth.

Of note for this clone: Its specificity is unknown.

Each replicate PCR on the sorted subsets used around 200 ng DNA (around 30,000 T cell genomes). Repertoires were generated with immunoSEQ multiplex PCR, while TCRdb's copy carries only in-frame clones and drops some. The sample lists 2.5 million or so clones, approximately 94% seen once, with over 0.12% in the top ten. The V gene is TRBV6-1, the J gene TRBJ1-4, with D perhaps TRBD1 (6 bases). The origin of this receptor is a man younger than 30 in good health. The sample was naive CD4+ T cells sorted from blood. Subset specified: CD45RA+ positively selected. CDR3 loop: CASARSGHPNEKLFF. The CDR3 DNA reads TGTGCCAGCGCGCGTTCGGGACACCCTAATGAAAAACTGTTTTTT.